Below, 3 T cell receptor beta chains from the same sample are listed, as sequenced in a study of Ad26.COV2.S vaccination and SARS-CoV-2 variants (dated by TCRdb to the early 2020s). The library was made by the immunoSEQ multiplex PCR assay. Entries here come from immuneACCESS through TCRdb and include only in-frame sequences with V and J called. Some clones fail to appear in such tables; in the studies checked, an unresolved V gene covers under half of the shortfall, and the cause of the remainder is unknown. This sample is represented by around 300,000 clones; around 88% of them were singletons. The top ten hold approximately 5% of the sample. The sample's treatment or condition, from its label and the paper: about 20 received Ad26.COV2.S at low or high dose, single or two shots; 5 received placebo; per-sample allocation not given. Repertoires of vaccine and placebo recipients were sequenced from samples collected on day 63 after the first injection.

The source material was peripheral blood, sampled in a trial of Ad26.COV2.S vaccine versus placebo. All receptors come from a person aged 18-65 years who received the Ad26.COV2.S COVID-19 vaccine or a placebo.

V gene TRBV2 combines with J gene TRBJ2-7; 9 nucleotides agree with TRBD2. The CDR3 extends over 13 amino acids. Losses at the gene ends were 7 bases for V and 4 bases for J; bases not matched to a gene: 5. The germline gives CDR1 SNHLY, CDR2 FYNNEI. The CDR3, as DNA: TGTGCCAGCACAGAGCGGGAGGAATACGAGCAGTACTTC. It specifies CASTEREEYEQYF.

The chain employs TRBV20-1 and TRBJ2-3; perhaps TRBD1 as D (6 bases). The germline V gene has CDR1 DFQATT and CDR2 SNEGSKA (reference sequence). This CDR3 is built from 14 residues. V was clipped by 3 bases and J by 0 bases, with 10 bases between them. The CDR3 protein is CSASRDISTDTQYF. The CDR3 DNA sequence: TGCAGTGCTAGTCGGGACATCAGCACAGATACGCAGTATTTT.

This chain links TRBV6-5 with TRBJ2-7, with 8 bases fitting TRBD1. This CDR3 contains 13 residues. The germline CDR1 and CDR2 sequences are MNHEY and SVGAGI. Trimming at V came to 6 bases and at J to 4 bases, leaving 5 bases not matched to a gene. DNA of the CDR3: TGTGCCAGCAGGGACAGGGATTTATACGAGCAGTACTTC. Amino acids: CASRDRDLYEQYF.